The 25 T cell receptor beta chains below all came from one sample that was sequenced in a study of CD4 T cell repertoires in COVID-19. Data came from immunoSEQ multiplex PCR; TCRdb stores just in-frame clones and leaves some out. The table records about 75,000 clones, under 90% of them present only once. This specimen consisted of CD4+ T cells from peripheral blood, obtained after recovery from COVID-19. The receptor source for this set is a human donor who had COVID-19.

The chain joins TRBV7-9 to TRBJ2-5, with D unclear. Between the trimmed V and J ends, which lost 5 bases and 2 bases, there was a span of 15 bases. Germline-derived CDR1 and CDR2 are SEHNR and FQNEAQ (reference sequence). The CDR3 contains 15 residues. The chain's CDR3 is CASSPTATIQETQYF. The CDR3 DNA follows: TGTGCCAGCAGCCCCACTGCTACGATTCAAGAGACCCAGTACTTC.

The CDR3 protein is CASGPDIYNEQFF. CDR3 nucleotides: TGTGCCAGCGGGCCTGACATCTACAATGAGCAGTTCTTC. V usage is TRBV28 and J usage is TRBJ2-1; D gene unclear. The germline V and J ends were trimmed by 8 bases and 3 bases, with 11 bases remaining between them. The CDR3 is 13 amino acids. Per the germline V gene, CDR1 is MDHEN and CDR2 is SYDVKM.

V gene TRBV10-2 combines with J gene TRBJ2-7; D is ambiguous. Germline loops: CDR1 WSHSY, CDR2 SAAADI. Trimming removed 6 bases at V and 0 bases at J, with 9 bases between. The CDR3 spans 13 residues. The CDR3 region is CASSPDPSYEQYF. CDR3 sequence (DNA): TGCGCCAGCAGCCCGGACCCCTCCTACGAGCAGTACTTC.

V usage is TRBV12-3 or TRBV12-4 and J usage is TRBJ2-5, with 7 bases lining up with TRBD1. There are 12 residues in the CDR3. Germline trimming cut 8 bases from V and 3 bases from J; bases unmatched to any gene: 3. The CDR3 protein is CASGQAKETQYF. The CDR3 region has the DNA TGTGCCAGCGGACAGGCAAAAGAGACCCAGTACTTC.

This rearrangement joins TRBV4-1 to TRBJ1-5, with D maybe TRBD1 (6 bases). Trimming stripped 5 bases from V and 6 bases from J, with 14 bases between. Germline V gene sequence: CDR1 MGHRA, CDR2 YSYEKL. This CDR3 is 14 amino acids long. This chain's CDR3 is CASSSGVNGQPQHF. In DNA, the CDR3 is TGCGCCAGCAGCTCAGGGGTCAACGGTCAGCCCCAGCATTTT.

The chain has TRBV25-1 and TRBJ2-1, with D tentatively TRBD2 (6 bases). V dropped 1 base and J dropped 7 bases, with 17 bases sitting between them. The CDR3 runs to 16 residues. Germline-derived CDR1 and CDR2 are MGHDK and SYGVNS. The CDR3 coding sequence is TGTGCCAGCAGTGAATCGTCGAGCGGGCCTCGGAATGAGCAGTTCTTC. Translated: CASSESSSGPRNEQFF. Supplemented by reference TRBV25-1 and TRBJ2-1, the full variable domain reads EADIYQTPRYLVIGTGKKITLECSQTMGHDKMYWYQQDPGMELHLIHYSYGVNSTEKGDLSSESTVSRIRTEHFPLTLESARPSHTSQYLCASSESSSGPRNEQFFGPGTRLTVL.

This CDR3 is CASSLLGQGEKLFF. The CDR3 DNA is TGTGCCAGCAGCTTGTTGGGGCAGGGGGAAAAACTGTTTTTT. The J gene is TRBJ1-4, the V gene TRBV5-6; possible D gene TRBD1, 6 bases. Germline V lookup: CDR1 SGHDT, CDR2 YYEEEE. CDR3 length: 14 residues. V was cut by 1 base and J by 8 bases, with 12 bases left in between.

This chain connects TRBV5-1 to TRBJ1-5; a possible D gene is TRBD1 (5 bases). The CDR3 has 14 residues. The V end lost 4 bases, the J end lost 2 bases, and 10 bases lay between the germline ends. Germline V lookup: CDR1 SGHRS, CDR2 YFSETQ. CDR3 DNA: TGCGCCAGCAGCCTCGGGGACCGCAATCAGCCCCAGCATTTT. Protein sequence: CASSLGDRNQPQHF.

The rearrangement links TRBV15 to TRBJ1-5; TRBD1 might be the D (6 bases). This CDR3 has 14 residues. Germline V gives CDR1 LNHNV, CDR2 YYDKDF (reference sequence). The ends were cut back, 3 bases at V and 7 bases at J, with 13 bases in the middle. The DNA for the CDR3 is TGTGCCACCAGCAGTTATCAGGGGACCCAGCCCCAGCATTTT. This sequence encodes CATSSYQGTQPQHF.

The CDR3 loop is CASSTGGRSYGEQYF. CDR3 nucleotides: TGTGCCAGTAGCACCGGGGGCCGCTCCTACGGAGAGCAGTACTTC. This chain connects TRBV19 to TRBJ2-7; the D call may be TRBD1 or TRBD2 (6 bases each). With 6 bases removed from V and 7 bases from J, the gap between germline ends came to 22 bases. The CDR3 contains 15 residues. Germline loops: CDR1 LNHDA, CDR2 SQIVND (reference sequence).

J is TRBJ1-5 and V is TRBV6-1, with unresolved D. The CDR3 has 12 residues. Trimming stripped 5 bases from V and 3 bases from J, with 5 bases between. The V gene's germline CDR1 is MNHNS and CDR2 SASEGT. The CDR3 DNA sequence: TGTGCCAGCAGTTCGCCCAATCAGCCCCAGCATTTT. This gives the protein CASSSPNQPQHF.

The V gene is TRBV6-6, the J gene TRBJ1-5; maybe TRBD1 (5 bases). Germline CDR1 reads MNHNY; CDR2 reads SVGAGI (reference sequence). Trimming removed 2 bases at V and 4 bases at J, with 9 bases between. This CDR3 is 14 amino acids long. CDR3 loop: CASSYNGGNQPQHF. Written as DNA, the CDR3 is TGTGCCAGCAGTTACAATGGGGGGAATCAGCCCCAGCATTTT.

This clone was counted once. The V and J genes are TRBV25-1 and TRBJ1-5, with D unclear. Per the germline V gene, CDR1 is MGHDK and CDR2 is SYGVNS. V dropped 8 bases and J dropped 4 bases, with 15 bases sitting between them. This CDR3 region has 14 residues. CDR3 in DNA: TGTGCCAGCCCCCGGCAGGAGCCGAATCAGCCCCAGCATTTT. Its translation is CASPRQEPNQPQHF.

The V call is TRBV5-1, the J call TRBJ1-3; TRBD1 matches at 7 bases. The CDR3 runs to 14 residues. J was trimmed by 4 bases and V by 3 bases; bases with no gene match: 4. Germline CDR1 and CDR2: SGHRS and YFSETQ. CDR3 sequence (DNA): TGCGCCAGCAGCTCGGGGACAGCCGGAAACACCATATATTTT. Its translation is CASSSGTAGNTIYF.

V gene TRBV5-1 combines with J gene TRBJ1-4, with 7 nucleotides matching TRBD1. The CDR3 loop spans 15 amino acids. CDR1 and CDR2 from the germline V gene are SGHRS and YFSETQ. Losses at the gene ends were 0 bases for V and 8 bases for J; bases not matched to a gene: 7. CDR3 in DNA: TGCGCCAGCAGCTTGGACAGGGGAGGAGGGGAAAAACTGTTTTTT. Translation gives CASSLDRGGGEKLFF.

V is TRBV3-1 (or the pseudogene TRBV3-2) and J is TRBJ2-5; 13 nucleotides align to TRBD2. Germline CDR1 is LGHDT and CDR2 is YNNKEL (reference sequence). V was pared by 6 bases and J by 11 bases, with 9 bases of the junction left unmatched. The CDR3 is 14 amino acids. The chain's CDR3 is CASRLAGGRTEQYF. CDR3 bases: TGTGCCAGCAGACTAGCGGGGGGGAGGACGGAACAGTACTTC.

This clone appeared a single time. The V gene is TRBV11-3, the J gene TRBJ2-5, with D possibly matching TRBD2 (6 bases). The CDR3 is 16 residues long. CDR1 and CDR2 from the germline V gene are SGHNT and YENEEA. Deletions cut 5 bases from V and 5 bases from J, with 21 bases between. CDR3 residues: CASSLGTANIGETQYF. The CDR3 coding sequence is TGTGCCAGCAGCCTCGGGACTGCGAACATCGGGGAGACCCAGTACTTC.

The gene calls are TRBV19 and TRBJ2-2; perhaps TRBD1 as D (6 bases). Germline CDR1 LNHDA, CDR2 SQIVND (reference sequence). V was shortened by 0 bases and J by 4 bases, with 9 bases between the two germline ends. The CDR3 has 15 residues. CDR3: CASSIEGAGTGELFF. The CDR3 DNA reads TGTGCCAGTAGTATAGAGGGGGCTGGCACCGGGGAGCTGTTTTTT.

The rearrangement uses TRBV19 and TRBJ1-2, with D unresolved. Trimming cost V 3 bases and J 8 bases, with 16 bases left between them. The CDR3 runs 14 residues. Germline V gene data show CDR1 as LNHDA and CDR2 as SQIVND (reference sequence). The chain's CDR3 is CASSILGVPEGYTF. Written as DNA, the CDR3 is TGTGCCAGTAGTATTCTGGGAGTCCCGGAGGGCTACACCTTC.

The chain recombines TRBV27 with TRBJ1-6, with 9 bases fitting TRBD1. Per germline, CDR1 MNHEY and CDR2 SMNVEV (reference sequence). CDR3 length: 17 residues. With 6 bases clipped from V and 10 bases from J, the junction kept 16 bases outside the gene matches. CDR3 DNA: TGTGCCAGCAGCACTCAGATGGGGACAGGGTATGGATCACCCCTCCACTTT. It codes for CASSTQMGTGYGSPLHF.

The chain recombines TRBV7-8 with TRBJ2-3; D is undetermined. There are 15 residues in the CDR3. Per the germline V gene, CDR1 is SGHVS and CDR2 is FQNEAQ. Trimming pared 0 bases from V and 6 bases from J, leaving 13 bases between. The CDR3 region has the DNA TGTGCCAGCAGCTTAGCGGGCCAATTCGGGGATACGCAGTATTTT. Translating gives CASSLAGQFGDTQYF.

The chain has TRBV6-5 and TRBJ2-7; 7 nucleotides match TRBD1. Germline loops: CDR1 MNHEY, CDR2 SVGAGI. This CDR3 comprises 12 residues. The V gene end was trimmed by 6 bases and the J gene end by 6 bases; junction bases not matched to a gene: 5. CDR3 sequence (DNA): TGTGCCAGCAGAAACTACAGGGGCGAGCAGTACTTC. This sequence encodes CASRNYRGEQYF.

This chain connects TRBV30 to TRBJ2-2, with D unresolved. CDR1 and CDR2 from the germline V gene are GTSNPN and SVGIG (reference sequence). Trimming removed 5 bases from V and 8 bases from J, with 15 bases in between. The CDR3 runs 13 residues. The CDR3 region is CAWFSGILGELFF. CDR3 nucleotide sequence: TGTGCCTGGTTCTCCGGTATTTTAGGGGAGCTGTTTTTT.

The chain uses TRBV24-1 and TRBJ2-3; 9 nucleotides match TRBD2. Germline assignment: CDR1 KGHDR and CDR2 SFDVKD. The CDR3 has 12 amino acids. Trimming took 9 bases from V and 8 from J; bases not matched to a gene: 5. In DNA form, the CDR3 reads TGTGCCACCCGGCGGGAGGGGGGTACGCAGTATTTT. Translation gives CATRREGGTQYF.

This clone was counted only a few times. The chain recombines TRBV7-9 with TRBJ2-6; possibly TRBD1 for D (5 bases). V was pared by 4 bases and J by 4 bases, with 11 bases between. Germline V gene sequence: CDR1 SEHNR, CDR2 FQNEAQ (reference sequence). The CDR3 totals 15 residues. The CDR3 spells CASSSRVIGANVLTF. Here the CDR3 DNA reads TGTGCCAGCAGCTCCAGGGTGATCGGGGCCAACGTCCTGACTTTC.